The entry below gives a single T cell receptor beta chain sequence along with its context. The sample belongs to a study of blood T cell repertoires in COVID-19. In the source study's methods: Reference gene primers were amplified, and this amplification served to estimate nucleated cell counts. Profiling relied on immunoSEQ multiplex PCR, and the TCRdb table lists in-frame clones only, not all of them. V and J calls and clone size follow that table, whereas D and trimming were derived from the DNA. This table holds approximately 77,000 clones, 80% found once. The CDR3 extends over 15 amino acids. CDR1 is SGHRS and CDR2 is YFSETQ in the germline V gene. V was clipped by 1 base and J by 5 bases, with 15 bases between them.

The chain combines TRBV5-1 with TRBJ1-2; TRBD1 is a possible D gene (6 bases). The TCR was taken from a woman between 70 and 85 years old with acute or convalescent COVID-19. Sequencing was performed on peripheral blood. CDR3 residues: CASSLQGTSAYGYTF. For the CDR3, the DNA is TGCGCCAGCAGCTTGCAGGGGACCAGTGCTTATGGCTACACCTTC.